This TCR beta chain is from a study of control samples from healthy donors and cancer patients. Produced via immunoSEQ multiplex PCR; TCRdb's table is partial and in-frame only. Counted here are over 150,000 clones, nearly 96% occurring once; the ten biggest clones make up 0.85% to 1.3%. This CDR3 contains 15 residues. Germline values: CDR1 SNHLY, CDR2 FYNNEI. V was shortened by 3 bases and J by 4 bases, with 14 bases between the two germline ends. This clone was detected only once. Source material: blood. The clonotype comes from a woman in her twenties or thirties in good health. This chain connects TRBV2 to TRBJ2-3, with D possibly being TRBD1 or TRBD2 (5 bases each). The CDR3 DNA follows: TGTGCCAGCAGTGACGCGCGTGGGGGAGCAGATACGCAGTATTTT. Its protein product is CASSDARGGADTQYF. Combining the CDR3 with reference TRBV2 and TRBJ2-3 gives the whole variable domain EPEVTQTPSHQVTQMGQEVILRCVPISNHLYFYWYRQILGQKVEFLVSFYNNEISEKSEIFDDQFSVERPDGSNFTLKIRSTKLEDSAMYFCASSDARGGADTQYFGPGTRLTVL.